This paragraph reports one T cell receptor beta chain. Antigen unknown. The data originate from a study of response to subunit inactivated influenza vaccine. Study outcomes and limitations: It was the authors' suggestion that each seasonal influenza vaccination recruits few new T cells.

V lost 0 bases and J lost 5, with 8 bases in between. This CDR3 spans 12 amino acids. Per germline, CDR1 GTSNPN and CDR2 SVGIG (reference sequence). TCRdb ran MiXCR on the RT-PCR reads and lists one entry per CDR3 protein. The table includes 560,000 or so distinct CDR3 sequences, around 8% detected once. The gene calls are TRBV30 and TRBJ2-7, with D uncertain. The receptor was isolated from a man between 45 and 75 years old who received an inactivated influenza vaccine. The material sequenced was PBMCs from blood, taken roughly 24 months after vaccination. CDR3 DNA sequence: TGTGCCTGGAGTGTAATTGGGAACGAGCAGTACTTC. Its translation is CAWSVIGNEQYF. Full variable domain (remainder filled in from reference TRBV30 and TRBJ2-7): SQTIHQWPATLVQPVGSPLSLECTVEGTSNPNLYWYRQAAGRGLQLLFYSVGIGQISSEVPQNLSASRPQDRQFILSSKKLLLSDSGFYLCAWSVIGNEQYFGPGTRLTVT.